These 22 T cell receptor beta chains share one sample of origin, sequenced in a study of blood T cells in healthy people across ages. The use of a sample-barcoded 5' primer and a J-beta primer mix characterized a second PCR of roughly 6 to 11 cycles. TCRdb re-called the 5' RACE reads through MiXCR, storing one row per CDR3 protein. The sample lists roughly 2 million distinct CDR3 sequences, around half occurring once. The sequenced sample was blood. The source is a woman in her thirties or forties in good health.

The chain joins TRBV10-3 to TRBJ1-6; D is possibly TRBD1 (5 bases). Germline CDR1 reads ENHRY; CDR2 reads SYGVKD. CDR3 size: 15 residues. V was cut by 5 bases and J by 6 bases, with 14 bases left in between. This CDR3 reads CAISSQTEINSPLHF. CDR3 DNA: TGTGCCATCAGTTCTCAGACAGAGATTAATTCACCCCTCCACTTT.

As to this clonotype: At one end, the junction sequence differs from germline, possibly due to a read error. The CDR3 DNA is TGTGGCAGCAGCTTAAGGTCTGGGGTCTTCCCGGGAGAGACCCAGTACTTC. Translating gives CGSSLRSGVFPGETQYF. V gene TRBV7-3 combines with J gene TRBJ2-5; D unresolved. In germline, CDR1 is SGHTA, CDR2 FQGTGA. The CDR3 covers 17 residues. The full variable domain, with the rest looked up from reference TRBV7-3 and TRBJ2-5, is GAGVSQTPSNKVTEKGKYVELRCDPISGHTALYWYRQSLGQGPEFLIYFQGTGAADDSGLPNDRFFAVRPEGSVSTLKIQRTERGDSAVYLCGSSLRSGVFPGETQYFGPGTRLLVL.

The J gene is TRBJ1-5, the V gene TRBV20-1; 8 bases fit TRBD1. The V and J ends lost 2 bases and 6 bases, in that order; junction bases with no gene match: 6. The CDR3 is 14 amino acids. Germline V gene sequence: CDR1 DFQATT, CDR2 SNEGSKA (reference sequence). The CDR3 loop is CSARFGTGTQPQHF. The CDR3 bases are TGCAGTGCTAGATTCGGGACAGGTACTCAGCCCCAGCATTTT.

V is TRBV12-3 or TRBV12-4 and J is TRBJ1-2; 7 positions match TRBD1. This CDR3 is built from 15 residues. J lost 2 bases, V lost 5 bases, and 8 bases had no gene match. The CDR3 sequence: CASSPTTGWNYGYTF. The CDR3 DNA is TGTGCCAGCAGTCCTACGACAGGGTGGAACTATGGCTACACCTTC.

This clonotype was counted a few times. The chain recombines TRBV20-1 with TRBJ2-7; D is perhaps TRBD1 or TRBD2 (5 bases each). Between the trimmed V and J ends, which lost 3 bases and 2 bases, there was a span of 14 bases. Per the germline V gene, CDR1 is DFQATT and CDR2 is SNEGSKA (reference sequence). The CDR3 runs to 14 residues. The CDR3: CSASFSAGPYEQYF. The CDR3 nucleotides are TGCAGTGCTAGTTTTAGCGCAGGGCCCTACGAGCAGTACTTC.

In this sample, this clonotype turned up a few times. The J gene is TRBJ2-5, the V gene TRBV6-5, with D possibly being TRBD1 or TRBD2 (5 bases each). CDR3 size: 15 residues. V was cut by 7 bases and J by 5 bases, with 20 bases left in between. Germline V gene lookup returns CDR1 MNHEY and CDR2 SVGAGI. CDR3 DNA: TGTGCCAGCACTCCGCGGGCAGCGCAGGGTGAGACCCAGTACTTC. Translation: CASTPRAAQGETQYF.

This clonotype turned up a few times. J is TRBJ2-3 and V is TRBV5-1; no firm D call. V was trimmed by 0 bases and J by 6 bases, leaving 11 bases between them. Germline loops: CDR1 SGHRS, CDR2 YFSETQ. The CDR3 loop spans 14 amino acids. The CDR3 DNA reads TGCGCCAGCAGCTTGGGGCCCAGTTGGGATACGCAGTATTTT. The encoded protein is CASSLGPSWDTQYF.

The chain employs TRBV28 and TRBJ2-1; 12 bases align to TRBD2. The V and J ends lost 6 bases and 6 bases, in that order; junction bases with no gene match: 3. The CDR3 is made up of 14 amino acids. Germline V gene data show CDR1 as MDHEN and CDR2 as SYDVKM. CDR3 sequence: CASRSTSGSNEQFF. The CDR3 DNA is TGTGCCAGCAGGTCGACTAGCGGGAGCAATGAGCAGTTCTTC. Complete variable domain (other parts from reference TRBV28 and TRBJ2-1): DVKVTQSSRYLVKRTGEKVFLECVQDMDHENMFWYRQDPGLGLRLIYFSYDVKMKEKGDIPEGYSVSREKKERFSLILESASTNQTSMYLCASRSTSGSNEQFFGPGTRLTVL.

The gene calls are TRBV7-2 and TRBJ1-4; the D is unclear. The CDR3 contains 14 residues. Trimming removed 5 bases from V and 5 bases from J, with 12 bases in between. Germline V lookup: CDR1 SGHTA, CDR2 FQGNSA. CDR3: CASSAGGGNEKLFF. The CDR3 DNA sequence: TGTGCCAGCAGCGCGGGCGGAGGAAATGAAAAACTGTTTTTT.

This clonotype occurred a few times. The chain uses TRBV14 and TRBJ2-1, with a tentative D call TRBD2 (6 bases). The germline V gene encodes CDR1 SGHDN and CDR2 FVKESK. The CDR3 is 17 residues long. V was clipped by 2 bases and J by 4 bases, with 18 bases between them. The CDR3: CASSQRSSGRQYNEQFF. The DNA of the CDR3 is TGTGCCAGCAGCCAAAGGTCTTCGGGGAGGCAGTACAATGAGCAGTTCTTC.

This clonotype was counted between two and nine times. This chain joins TRBV11-2 and TRBJ1-2; no clear D gene. V was clipped by 5 bases and J by 2 bases, with 12 bases between them. The CDR3 consists of 14 residues. Germline V gene data show CDR1 as SGHAT and CDR2 as FQNNGV. The CDR3: CASSKTDTNYGYTF. CDR3 coding DNA: TGTGCCAGCAGCAAGACTGACACCAACTATGGCTACACCTTC. Looking up the rest from reference TRBV11-2 and TRBJ1-2 gives the full variable domain: EAGVAQSPRYKIIEKRQSVAFWCNPISGHATLYWYQQILGQGPKLLIQFQNNGVVDDSQLPKDRFSAERLKGVDSTLKIQPAKLEDSAVYLCASSKTDTNYGYTFGSGTRLTVV.

V is TRBV6-5 and J is TRBJ1-4; the D gene is possibly TRBD1 (6 bases). V lost 0 bases and J 8 bases, leaving 13 bases between the germline ends. This CDR3 has 15 residues. Germline lookup yields CDR1 MNHEY and CDR2 SVGAGI. CDR3 region: CASSYSSGAVEKLFF. The CDR3 nucleotides are TGTGCCAGCAGTTACTCTTCAGGGGCAGTCGAAAAACTGTTTTTT.

The chain employs TRBV11-2 and TRBJ2-7, with TRBD1 matching over 8 bases. This CDR3 spans 15 amino acids. V trimming: 2 bases; J trimming: 3 bases; junction bases outside the gene matches: 6. The germline gives CDR1 SGHAT, CDR2 FQNNGV. CDR3 sequence reads: CASSLIGTGRYEQYF. The CDR3 DNA follows: TGTGCCAGCAGCTTAATCGGGACAGGACGCTACGAGCAGTACTTC.

The DNA of the CDR3 is TGTGCCACCAGCGAAGACAGGCTTCACTCCTACGAGCAGTACTTC. Translated, it gives CATSEDRLHSYEQYF. The chain joins TRBV15 to TRBJ2-7; D perhaps matches TRBD1 (6 bases). The germline V gene has CDR1 LNHNV and CDR2 YYDKDF (reference sequence). CDR3 size: 15 residues. V was clipped by 5 bases and J by 0 bases, with 14 bases between them.

CDR3: CASSLVEGSSDTQYF. The CDR3 DNA is TGTGCCAGCAGCTTAGTTGAGGGGTCCTCAGATACGCAGTATTTT. This rearrangement joins TRBV7-6 to TRBJ2-3; D is possibly TRBD1 or TRBD2 (5 bases each). V dropped 1 base and J dropped 4 bases, with 12 bases sitting between them. The CDR3 is made up of 15 amino acids. Per germline, CDR1 SGHVS and CDR2 FNYEAQ.

J is TRBJ2-3 and V is TRBV12-3 or TRBV12-4, with D unclear. This CDR3 region has 11 residues. Between the trimmed V and J ends, which lost 8 bases and 4 bases, there was a span of 7 bases. The CDR3 here is CASLHADTQYF. The CDR3 DNA sequence: TGTGCCAGCCTACACGCAGATACGCAGTATTTT.

The chain joins TRBV11-2 to TRBJ2-4; D remains unclear. CDR3 length equals 13 residues. V dropped 4 bases and J dropped 7 bases, with 11 bases sitting between them. From germline, CDR1 is SGHAT and CDR2 FQNNGV. CDR3 residues: CASSSQPLNIQYF. The CDR3 region has the DNA TGTGCCAGCAGCTCTCAGCCTCTGAACATTCAGTACTTC.

This clonotype was observed a single time. The V and J genes are TRBV4-2 and TRBJ2-4; 12 bases map to TRBD2. The J call may be faulty, since TRBJ2-7 better matches the DNA end. In germline, CDR1 is LGHNA, CDR2 YNFKEQ. There are 16 residues in the CDR3. This chain's CDR3 is CASSRASGGVPYEQYF. DNA of the CDR3: TGTGCCAGCAGCCGGGCTAGCGGGGGGGTCCCCTACGAGCAGTACTTC.

The rearrangement uses TRBV11-3 and TRBJ2-5; 11 bases line up with TRBD1. The germline CDR1 and CDR2 sequences are SGHNT and YENEEA. The length of the CDR3 is 15 residues. The V and J ends lost 5 bases and 5 bases, in that order; junction bases with no gene match: 7. The CDR3 coding sequence is TGTGCCAGCAGCAGAGGGACAGGGGGTCCGGAGACCCAGTACTTC. It translates to CASSRGTGGPETQYF.

The chain combines TRBV7-9 with TRBJ1-1; D is perhaps TRBD1 (5 bases). The germline V and J ends were trimmed by 4 bases and 0 bases, with 15 bases remaining between them. The CDR3 consists of 16 residues. Germline-derived CDR1 and CDR2 are SEHNR and FQNEAQ (reference sequence). CDR3 DNA: TGTGCCAGCAGCTCTTGGGACCGAGCTATGAACACTGAAGCTTTCTTT. This sequence encodes CASSSWDRAMNTEAFF.

This clonotype was counted only a few times. The chain is built from TRBV24-1 and TRBJ1-2; 9 nucleotides match TRBD1. Germline V CDR1 and CDR2: KGHDR, SFDVKD. Unmatched junction bases numbered 6, after V lost 5 bases and J lost 6 bases. The CDR3 consists of 14 residues. The CDR3 nucleotides read TGTGCCACCAGTGGGGACAGGGCCAGGGATGGCTACACCTTC. It encodes CATSGDRARDGYTF.

J is TRBJ1-2 and V is TRBV7-8; D gene uncertain. In germline, CDR1 is SGHVS, CDR2 FQNEAQ. V lost 0 bases, J lost 6 bases, and 8 bases lay in between. This CDR3 spans 13 amino acids. The CDR3 spells CASSLAPADGYTF. In nucleotides, the CDR3 is TGTGCCAGCAGCTTAGCGCCAGCCGATGGCTACACCTTC.